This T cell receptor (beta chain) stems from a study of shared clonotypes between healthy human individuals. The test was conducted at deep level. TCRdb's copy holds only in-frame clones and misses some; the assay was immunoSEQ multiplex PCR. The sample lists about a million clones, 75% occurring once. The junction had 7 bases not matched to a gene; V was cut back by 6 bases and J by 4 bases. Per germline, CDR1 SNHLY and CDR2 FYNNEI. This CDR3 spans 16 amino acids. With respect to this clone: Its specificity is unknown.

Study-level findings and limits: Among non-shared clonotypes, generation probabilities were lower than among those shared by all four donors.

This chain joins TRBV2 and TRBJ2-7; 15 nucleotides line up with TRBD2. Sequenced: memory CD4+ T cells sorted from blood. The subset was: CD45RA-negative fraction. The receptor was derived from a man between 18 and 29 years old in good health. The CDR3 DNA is TGTGCCAGCAGCGATGGGACTAGCGGGGGGAAGTACGAGCAGTACTTC. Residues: CASSDGTSGGKYEQYF.